This T cell receptor (beta chain) was retrieved from a study of CXCR3-negative and CXCR3-positive naive CD8 T cells. Of note for this clonotype: Antigen: not known.

Overall study results and limits: Because surface CD5 did not distinguish the naive subsets, TCR strength was inferred from TRB CDR3 properties. Greater hydrophobicity was found in TRB CDR3s of CXCR3-positive naive cells than of CXCR3-negative naive cells. Freshly isolated PBMCs were used in most assays, given partial CXCR3 loss after freezing. For memory CD8+ cells diversity was much lower, but both naive subsets had comparably high diversity.

The germline CDR1 and CDR2 sequences are PRHDT and FYEKMQ (reference sequence). The CDR3 sequence is 14 residues long. With UMI labels, 5' RACE was used to prepare the TRB cDNA libraries. For each CDR3 protein, TCRdb gives one entry from its re-call of the 5' RACE reads, without DNA. Recorded for this sample: more than 100,000 distinct CDR3 sequences. The sequencing input was naive CXCR3+ CD8+ T cells from blood. Subset specified: CD45RO-CCR7+CD27+CD95- naive CD8+ T cells expressing CXCR3 (TNR3+). This TCR derives from a human donor in good health. Some clones in this sample may be carry-over from other donors' samples. The genes are TRBV13 and TRBJ2-1; TCRdb gives TRBD1 as the D gene, but with no DNA this cannot be confirmed. The CDR3 protein is CASSRPGGRHEQFF.